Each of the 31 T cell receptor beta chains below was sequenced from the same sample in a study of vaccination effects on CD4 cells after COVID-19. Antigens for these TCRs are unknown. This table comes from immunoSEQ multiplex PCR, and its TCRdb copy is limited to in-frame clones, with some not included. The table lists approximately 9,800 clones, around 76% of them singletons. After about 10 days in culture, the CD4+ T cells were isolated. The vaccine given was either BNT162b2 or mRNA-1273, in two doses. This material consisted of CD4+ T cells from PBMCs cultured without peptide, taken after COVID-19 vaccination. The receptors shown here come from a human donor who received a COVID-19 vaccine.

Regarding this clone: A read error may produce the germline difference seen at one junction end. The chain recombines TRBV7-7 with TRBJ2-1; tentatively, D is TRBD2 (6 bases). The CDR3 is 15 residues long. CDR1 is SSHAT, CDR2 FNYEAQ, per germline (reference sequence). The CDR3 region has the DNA TGTGCTAGCAGCCGGGGGACTGGCTCCTACAATGAGCAGTTCTTC. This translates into CASSRGTGSYNEQFF.

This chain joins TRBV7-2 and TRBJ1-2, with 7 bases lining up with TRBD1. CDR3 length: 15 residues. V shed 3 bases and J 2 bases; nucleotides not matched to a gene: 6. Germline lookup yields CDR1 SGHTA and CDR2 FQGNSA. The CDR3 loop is CASSLGQRPNYGYTF. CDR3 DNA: TGTGCCAGCAGCTTGGGACAGCGCCCAAACTATGGCTACACCTTC.

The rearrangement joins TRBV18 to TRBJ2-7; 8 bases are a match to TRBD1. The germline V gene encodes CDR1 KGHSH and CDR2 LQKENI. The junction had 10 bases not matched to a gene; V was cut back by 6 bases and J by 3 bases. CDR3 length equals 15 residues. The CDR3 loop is CASSSGQGRNYEQYF. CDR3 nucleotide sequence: TGTGCCAGCTCGTCAGGACAGGGACGGAACTACGAGCAGTACTTC.

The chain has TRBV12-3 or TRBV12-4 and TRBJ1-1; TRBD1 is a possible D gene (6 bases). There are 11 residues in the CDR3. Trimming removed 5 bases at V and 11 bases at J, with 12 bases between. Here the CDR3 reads CASSPTGLAFF. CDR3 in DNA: TGTGCCAGCAGTCCAACAGGGTTGGCTTTCTTT.

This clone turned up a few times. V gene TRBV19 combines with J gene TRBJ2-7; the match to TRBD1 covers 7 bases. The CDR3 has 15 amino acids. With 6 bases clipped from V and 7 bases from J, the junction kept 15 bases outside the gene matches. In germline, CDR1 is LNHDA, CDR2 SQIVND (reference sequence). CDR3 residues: CASRTGTSNVWEQYF. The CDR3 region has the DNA TGTGCCAGTAGGACAGGGACGAGCAACGTCTGGGAGCAGTACTTC.

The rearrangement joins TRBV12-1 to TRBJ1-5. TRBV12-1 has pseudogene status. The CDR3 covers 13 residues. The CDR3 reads CASSTRDFQPQHF. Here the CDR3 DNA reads TGTGCCAGCAGTACGAGGGACTTTCAGCCCCAGCATTTT.

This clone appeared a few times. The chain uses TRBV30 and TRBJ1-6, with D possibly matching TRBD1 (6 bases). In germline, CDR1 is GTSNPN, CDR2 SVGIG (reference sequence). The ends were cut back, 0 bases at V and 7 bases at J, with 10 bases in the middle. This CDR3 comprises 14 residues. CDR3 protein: CAWSVGTTNSPLHF. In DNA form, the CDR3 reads TGTGCCTGGAGTGTCGGGACAACCAATTCACCCCTCCACTTT.

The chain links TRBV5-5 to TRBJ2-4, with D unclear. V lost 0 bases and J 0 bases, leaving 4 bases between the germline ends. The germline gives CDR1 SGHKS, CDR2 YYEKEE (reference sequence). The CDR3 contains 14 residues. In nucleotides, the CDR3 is TGTGCCAGCAGCTTGGGTGAAGCCAAAAACATTCAGTACTTC. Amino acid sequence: CASSLGEAKNIQYF.

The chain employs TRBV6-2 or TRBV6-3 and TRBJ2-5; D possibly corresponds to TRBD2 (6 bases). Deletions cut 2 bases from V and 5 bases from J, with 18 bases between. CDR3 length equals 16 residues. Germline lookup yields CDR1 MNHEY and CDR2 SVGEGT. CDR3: CASSYIAGSLGETQYF. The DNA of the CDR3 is TGTGCCAGCAGTTACATCGCGGGGTCCCTAGGGGAGACCCAGTACTTC.

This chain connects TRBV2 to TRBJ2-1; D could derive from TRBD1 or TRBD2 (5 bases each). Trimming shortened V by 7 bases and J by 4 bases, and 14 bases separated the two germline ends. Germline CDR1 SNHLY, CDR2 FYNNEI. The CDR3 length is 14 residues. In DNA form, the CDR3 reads TGTGCCAGCACATCTGGGACCTTATACAATGAGCAGTTCTTC. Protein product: CASTSGTLYNEQFF.

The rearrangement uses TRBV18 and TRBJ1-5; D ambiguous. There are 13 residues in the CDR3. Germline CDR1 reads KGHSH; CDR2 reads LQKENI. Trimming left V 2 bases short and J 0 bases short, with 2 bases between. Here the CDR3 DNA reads TGTGCCAGCTCACCATCTAGCAATCAGCCCCAGCATTTT. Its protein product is CASSPSSNQPQHF.

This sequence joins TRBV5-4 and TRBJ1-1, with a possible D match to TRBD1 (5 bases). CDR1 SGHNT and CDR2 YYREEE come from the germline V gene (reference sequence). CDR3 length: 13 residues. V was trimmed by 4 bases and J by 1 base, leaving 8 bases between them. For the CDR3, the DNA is TGTGCCAGCAGCCCAGGGACGAACACTGAAGCTTTCTTT. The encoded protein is CASSPGTNTEAFF.

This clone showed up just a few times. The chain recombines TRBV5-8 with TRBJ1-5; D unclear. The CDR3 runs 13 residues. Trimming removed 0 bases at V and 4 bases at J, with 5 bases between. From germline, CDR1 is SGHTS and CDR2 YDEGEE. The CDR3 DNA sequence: TGTGCCAGCAGCTTGGCAGGAAATCAGCCCCAGCATTTT. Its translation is CASSLAGNQPQHF. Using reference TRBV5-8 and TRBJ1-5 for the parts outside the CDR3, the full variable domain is EAGVTQSPTHLIKTRGQQATLRCSPISGHTSVYWYQQALGLGLQFLLWYDEGEERNRGNFPPRFSGRQFPNYSSELNVNALELEDSALYLCASSLAGNQPQHFGDGTRLSIL.

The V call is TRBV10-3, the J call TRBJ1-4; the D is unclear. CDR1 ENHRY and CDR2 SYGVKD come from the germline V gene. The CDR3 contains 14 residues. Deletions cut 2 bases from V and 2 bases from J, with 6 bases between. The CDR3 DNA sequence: TGTGCCATCAGTGAGGCGGCTACTAATGAAAAACTGTTTTTT. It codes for CAISEAATNEKLFF.

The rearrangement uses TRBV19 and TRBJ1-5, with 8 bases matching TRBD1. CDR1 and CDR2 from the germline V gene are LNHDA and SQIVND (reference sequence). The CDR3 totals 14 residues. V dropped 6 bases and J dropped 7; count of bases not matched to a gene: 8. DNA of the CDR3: TGTGCCAGTAGCCCAGGACAGGGAGGACAGCCCCAGCATTTT. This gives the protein CASSPGQGGQPQHF.

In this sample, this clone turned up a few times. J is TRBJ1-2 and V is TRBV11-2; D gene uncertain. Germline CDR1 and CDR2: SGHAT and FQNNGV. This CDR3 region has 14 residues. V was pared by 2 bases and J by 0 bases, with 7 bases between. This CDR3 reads CASSLSDTNYGYTF. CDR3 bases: TGTGCCAGCAGCTTATCCGATACTAACTATGGCTACACCTTC.

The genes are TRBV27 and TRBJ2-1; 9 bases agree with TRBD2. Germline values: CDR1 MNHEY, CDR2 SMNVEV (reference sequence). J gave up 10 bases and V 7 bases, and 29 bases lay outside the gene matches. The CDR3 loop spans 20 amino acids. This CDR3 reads CASTQWEVAGALVRFEEQFF. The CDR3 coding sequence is TGTGCCAGCACCCAATGGGAGGTAGCGGGAGCGCTAGTCCGGTTCGAGGAGCAGTTCTTC.

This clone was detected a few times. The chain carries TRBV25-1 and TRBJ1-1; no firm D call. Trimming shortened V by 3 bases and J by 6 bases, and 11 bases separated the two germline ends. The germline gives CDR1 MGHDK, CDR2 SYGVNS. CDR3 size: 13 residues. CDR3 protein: CASSDVGPSEAFF. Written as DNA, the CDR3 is TGTGCCAGCAGTGACGTAGGACCTTCTGAAGCTTTCTTT.

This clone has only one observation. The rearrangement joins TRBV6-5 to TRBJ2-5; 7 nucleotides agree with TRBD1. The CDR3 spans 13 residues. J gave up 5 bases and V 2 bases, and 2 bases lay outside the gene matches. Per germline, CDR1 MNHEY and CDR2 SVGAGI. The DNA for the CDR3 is TGTGCCAGCAGTTACAGGGGGCAGGAGACCCAGTACTTC. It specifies CASSYRGQETQYF.

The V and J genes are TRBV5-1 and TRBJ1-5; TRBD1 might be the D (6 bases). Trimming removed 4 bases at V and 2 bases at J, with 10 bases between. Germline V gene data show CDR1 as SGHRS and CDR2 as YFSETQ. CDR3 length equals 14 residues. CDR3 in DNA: TGCGCCAGCAGCCCGGACAGTCGCAATCAGCCCCAGCATTTT. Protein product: CASSPDSRNQPQHF.

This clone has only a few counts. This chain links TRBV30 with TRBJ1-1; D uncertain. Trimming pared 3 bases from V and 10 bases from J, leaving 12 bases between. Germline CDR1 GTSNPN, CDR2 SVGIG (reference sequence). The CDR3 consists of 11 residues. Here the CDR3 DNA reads TGTGCCTGGAGGATCGGAGGTCTAGCTTTCTTT. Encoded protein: CAWRIGGLAFF. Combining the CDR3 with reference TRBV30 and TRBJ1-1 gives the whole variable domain SQTIHQWPATLVQPVGSPLSLECTVEGTSNPNLYWYRQAAGRGLQLLFYSVGIGQISSEVPQNLSASRPQDRQFILSSKKLLLSDSGFYLCAWRIGGLAFFGQGTRLTVV.

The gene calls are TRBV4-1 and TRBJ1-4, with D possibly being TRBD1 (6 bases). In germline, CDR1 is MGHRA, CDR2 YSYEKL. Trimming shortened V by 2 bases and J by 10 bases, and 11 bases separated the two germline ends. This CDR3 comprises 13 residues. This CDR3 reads CASSQTVGGKLFF. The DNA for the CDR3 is TGCGCCAGCAGCCAAACTGTAGGGGGAAAACTGTTTTTT.

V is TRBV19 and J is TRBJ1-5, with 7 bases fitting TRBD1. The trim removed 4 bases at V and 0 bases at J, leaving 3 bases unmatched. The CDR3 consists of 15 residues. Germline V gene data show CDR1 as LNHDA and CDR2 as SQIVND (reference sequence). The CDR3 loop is CASSRDSDSNQPQHF. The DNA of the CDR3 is TGTGCCAGTAGTAGGGACAGCGATAGCAATCAGCCCCAGCATTTT. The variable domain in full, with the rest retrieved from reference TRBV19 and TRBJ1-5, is DGGITQSPKYLFRKEGQNVTLSCEQNLNHDAMYWYRQDPGQGLRLIYYSQIVNDFQKGDIAEGYSVSREKKESFPLTVTSAQKNPTAFYLCASSRDSDSNQPQHFGDGTRLSIL.

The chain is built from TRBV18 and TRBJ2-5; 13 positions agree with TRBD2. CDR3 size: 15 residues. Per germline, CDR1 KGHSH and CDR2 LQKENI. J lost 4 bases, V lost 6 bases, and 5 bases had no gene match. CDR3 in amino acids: CASSSGLAGTETQYF. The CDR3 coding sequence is TGTGCCAGCTCTTCGGGACTAGCGGGGACAGAGACCCAGTACTTC.

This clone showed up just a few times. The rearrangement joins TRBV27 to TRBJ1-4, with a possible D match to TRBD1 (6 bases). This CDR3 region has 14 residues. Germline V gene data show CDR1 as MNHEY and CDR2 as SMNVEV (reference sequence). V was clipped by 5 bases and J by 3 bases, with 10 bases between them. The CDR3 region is CASSQGIANEKLFF. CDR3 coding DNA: TGTGCCAGCAGTCAGGGGATAGCTAATGAAAAACTGTTTTTT.

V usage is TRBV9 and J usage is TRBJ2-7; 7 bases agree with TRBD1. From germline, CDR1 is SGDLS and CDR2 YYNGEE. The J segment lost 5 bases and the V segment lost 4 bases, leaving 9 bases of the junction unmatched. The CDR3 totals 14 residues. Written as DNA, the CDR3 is TGTGCCAGCAGCCCGGCGACAGGGAGAGACGAGCAGTACTTC. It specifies CASSPATGRDEQYF.

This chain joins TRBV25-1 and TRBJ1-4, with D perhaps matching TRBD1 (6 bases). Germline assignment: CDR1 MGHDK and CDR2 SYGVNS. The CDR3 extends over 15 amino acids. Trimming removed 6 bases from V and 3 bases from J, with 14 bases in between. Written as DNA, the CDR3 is TGTGCCAGCAGCCACAGGGAATTGGCTAATGAAAAACTGTTTTTT. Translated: CASSHRELANEKLFF. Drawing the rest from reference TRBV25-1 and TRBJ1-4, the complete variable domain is EADIYQTPRYLVIGTGKKITLECSQTMGHDKMYWYQQDPGMELHLIHYSYGVNSTEKGDLSSESTVSRIRTEHFPLTLESARPSHTSQYLCASSHRELANEKLFFGSGTQLSVL.

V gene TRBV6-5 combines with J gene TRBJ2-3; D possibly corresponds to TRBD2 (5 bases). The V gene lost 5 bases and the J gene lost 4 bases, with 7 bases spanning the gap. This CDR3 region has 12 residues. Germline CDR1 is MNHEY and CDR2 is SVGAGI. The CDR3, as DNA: TGTGCCAGCAGTCGGGGATCAGATACGCAGTATTTT. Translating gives CASSRGSDTQYF.

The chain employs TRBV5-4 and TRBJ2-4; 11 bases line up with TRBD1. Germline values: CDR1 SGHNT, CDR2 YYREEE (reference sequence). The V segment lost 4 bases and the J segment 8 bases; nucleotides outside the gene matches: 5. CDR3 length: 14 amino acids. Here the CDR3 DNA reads TGTGCCAGCAGCATCTCGGGACAGGGGGACATTCAGTACTTC. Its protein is CASSISGQGDIQYF.

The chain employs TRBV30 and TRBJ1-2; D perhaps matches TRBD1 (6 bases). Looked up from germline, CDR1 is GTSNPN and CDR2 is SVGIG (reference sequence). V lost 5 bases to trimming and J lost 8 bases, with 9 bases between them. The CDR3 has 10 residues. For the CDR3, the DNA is TGTGCCTGGTACAGGGACGGCTACACCTTC. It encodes CAWYRDGYTF. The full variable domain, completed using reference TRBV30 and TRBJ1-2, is SQTIHQWPATLVQPVGSPLSLECTVEGTSNPNLYWYRQAAGRGLQLLFYSVGIGQISSEVPQNLSASRPQDRQFILSSKKLLLSDSGFYLCAWYRDGYTFGSGTRLTVV.

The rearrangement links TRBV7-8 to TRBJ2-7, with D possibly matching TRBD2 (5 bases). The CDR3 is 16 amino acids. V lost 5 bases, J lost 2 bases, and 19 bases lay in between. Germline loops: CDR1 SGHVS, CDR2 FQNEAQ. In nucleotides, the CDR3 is TGTGCCAGCAGCCGAGGGTCCTGGCCAGTTACCTACGAGCAGTACTTC. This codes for CASSRGSWPVTYEQYF.